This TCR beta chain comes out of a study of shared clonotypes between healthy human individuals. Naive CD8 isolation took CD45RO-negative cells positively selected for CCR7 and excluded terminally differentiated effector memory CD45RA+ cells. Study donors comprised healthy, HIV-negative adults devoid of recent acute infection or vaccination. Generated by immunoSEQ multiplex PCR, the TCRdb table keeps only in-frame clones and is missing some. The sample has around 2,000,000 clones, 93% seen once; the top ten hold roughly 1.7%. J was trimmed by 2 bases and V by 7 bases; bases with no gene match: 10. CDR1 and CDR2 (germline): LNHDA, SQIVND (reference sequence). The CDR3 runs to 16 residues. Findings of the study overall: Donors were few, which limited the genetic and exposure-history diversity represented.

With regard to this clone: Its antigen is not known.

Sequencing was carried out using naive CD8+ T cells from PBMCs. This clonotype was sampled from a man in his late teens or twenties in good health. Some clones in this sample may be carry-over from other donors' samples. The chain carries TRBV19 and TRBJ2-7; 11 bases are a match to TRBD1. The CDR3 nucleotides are TGTGCCAGTACTTCAAGGGGGACAGGGGGAACCTACGAGCAGTACTTC. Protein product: CASTSRGTGGTYEQYF.